These T cell receptor beta chains were read from a single sample in a study of blood T cell repertoires in COVID-19. Sequenced by immunoSEQ multiplex PCR; TCRdb stores in-frame clones only, minus some. The sample consists of about 140,000 clones, roughly 86% of them appearing once. Sequencing was performed on peripheral blood. The receptors stem from a man aged 50-59 years with active or convalescent COVID-19. Both conserved end residues are part of each CDR3.

j_call v_call cdr3_length cdr3_aa
TRBJ1-1 TRBV28 13 CASSTVQGFEAFF
TRBJ1-3 TRBV6-1 17 CASSGIIGTGVPDTIYF
TRBJ2-5 TRBV5-1 15 CASSPDSGRGETQYF
TRBJ2-5 TRBV18 14 CASSPLPQTETQYF
TRBJ2-3 TRBV7-2 15 CASRFRQGWTDTQYF
TRBJ1-4 TRBV25-1 15 CASSAPTGGIEKLFF
TRBJ2-1 TRBV3-1/TRBV3-2 15 CASSPSDKSYNEQFF
TRBJ2-1 TRBV18 19 CASSQPRVAGIAYGNEQFF
TRBJ2-3 TRBV6-2/TRBV6-3 16 CASSSVGLAGTDTQYF
TRBJ1-1 TRBV14 14 CASSVSRLNTEAFF
TRBJ1-5 TRBV28 14 CASRPDRGDQPQHF
TRBJ2-3 TRBV7-9 18 CASSVGLAGALSTDTQYF
TRBJ2-2 TRBV9 13 CASSELNTGELFF
TRBJ1-3 TRBV2 15 CASRRTGTSGNTIYF
TRBJ1-6 TRBV10-1 12 CASGRQGSPLHF
TRBJ1-4 TRBV3-1/TRBV3-2 16 CASSQGGSSTNEKLFF
TRBJ1-3 TRBV5-5 15 CASSLVASSGNTIYF
TRBJ2-7 TRBV28 15 CASSFSGESSYEQYF
TRBJ1-6 TRBV3-1/TRBV3-2 17 CASSQYREPNYNSPLHF
TRBJ1-1 TRBV7-2 18 CASSLVTGHYTLNTEAFF
TRBJ2-1 TRBV6-5 16 CASSYSSGGYYNEQFF
TRBJ2-1 TRBV4-1 17 CASSQAKGLAGGNEQFF
TRBJ2-1 TRBV11-3 13 CASSLRGYNEQFF
TRBJ2-2 TRBV19 16 CASSPPSGANTGELFF
TRBJ1-3 TRBV6-5 14 CASSWGDPGNTIYF
TRBJ1-2 TRBV21-1 12 CATYSGNYGYTF
TRBJ1-2 TRBV12-3/TRBV12-4 13 CASTPGQYYGYTF
TRBJ1-3 TRBV19 13 CASSPPGGNTIYF
TRBJ2-3 TRBV6-5 13 CASRLAGADTQYF
TRBJ2-7 TRBV2 15 CASRPTSGRPLEQYF
TRBJ2-3 TRBV19 14 CASSIQGARDTQYF
TRBJ1-1 TRBV5-5 15 CASSFRQEKNTEAFF
TRBJ2-1 TRBV18 14 CASSPTPTGHEQFF
TRBJ2-5 TRBV7-7 13 CASSQSPGETQYF
TRBJ2-5 TRBV6-2/TRBV6-3 14 CASSYLSSSQTQYF
TRBJ1-2 TRBV11-1 16 CASSLRGDPLNYGYTF
TRBJ2-1 TRBV9 16 CASSVGSSRAYNEQFF
TRBJ1-1 TRBV29-1 14 CSVAARGVNTEAFF
TRBJ1-1 TRBV18 16 CASSPPWGLANTEAFF
TRBJ1-3 TRBV5-4 16 CASSLDRGFSGNTIYF
TRBJ2-1 TRBV10-3 16 CAISESDTSYHNEQFF
TRBJ1-6 TRBV28 12 CASSDGTGEFLF
TRBJ1-5 TRBV29-1 13 CSATTGVNQPQHF
TRBJ2-7 TRBV5-4 14 CASSTGQGLYEQYF
TRBJ1-1 TRBV28 11 CASNIGTGAFF
TRBJ2-3 TRBV11-2 12 CASSPGADTQYF
TRBJ1-2 TRBV2 13 CASSGQGNYGYTF
TRBJ2-3 TRBV10-2 16 CASSRLAGSSTDTQYF
TRBJ2-1 TRBV9 16 CASSAAVTISYNEQFF
TRBJ1-2 TRBV3-1/TRBV3-2 16 CASSLGGQVPSYGYTF
TRBJ2-1 TRBV5-4 15 CASRDRVSSYNEQFF
TRBJ2-1 TRBV5-1 15 CASSLAGAPGNEQFF